This TCR beta chain is drawn from a study of T cell responses to AZD1222 COVID-19 vaccine (dated by TCRdb to the early 2020s). A note on the overall study: AZD1222 recipients with second doses at about 4 weeks or about 12 weeks were pooled, because spike-specific TCR depth and breadth did not differ between schedules. Enrollment into the trials was organized by age into subgroups of 18-55, 56-69 and 70-plus years, and those subgroups contained roughly 140, 27 and 60 TCR-sequenced participants, respectively. A total of approximately 250 trial participants underwent TCR sequencing, of whom approximately 200 had received two doses of AZD1222 and 26 had received two doses of the MenACWY control vaccine. The research as a whole found: The whole spike protein was spanned by vaccine-associated CD4 TCRs, and dominant responses were seen in regions 160-218 and 743-854. After two AZD1222 doses, spike-specific TCR breadth and depth were significantly higher than at day 0 and than in MenACWY recipients. Reportedly, almost half of the unique spike-specific TCRs recognized epitopes lying outside the regions that are mutated in the B.1.351 and B.1.1.7 variants. Conclusions about previously exposed vaccinees are limited because only five to seven AZD1222 recipients were SARS-CoV-2 seropositive at baseline. In the small 56-69-year group, the increase in depth fell short of significance, most likely because of low power. Because no day 14 peak-response samples were available, the repertoires could be characterized only after the peak T cell response. Participants were mostly white British, with more females than males. The authors suggested clonal diversity may have been underestimated.

Trimming at the junction amounts to 5 bases on V and 12 bases on J, and the germline ends lie 17 bases apart. The CDR3 runs 13 residues from the cysteine to the phenylalanine. The CDR3 DNA has 39 bases and is translated from base 1. The germline V gene (reference sequence) specifies SEHNR as CDR1 and FQNEAQ as CDR2. This clone was seen just once. Its antigen is not yet known. Base qualities are not at hand, and no much larger clone is one base apart. The CDR3 regions of human TCRbeta chains were analyzed by immunosequencing. The original pipeline was this. Repertoire TCRs were matched against a reference library of SARS-CoV-2-specific TCRs generated with the MIRA antigen-specificity platform. Breadth was defined as the fraction of unique TCRs that were SARS-CoV-2-associated. Depth was defined as the fraction of total T cells that were SARS-CoV-2-associated. Using the MIRA data, every spike-specific TCR was mapped to the spike region that the TCR reacted to and assigned to either a CD4 or a CD8 class. Log10-transformed breadth and depth values were compared by one-way ANOVA with Sidak's multiple comparisons tests. TCRdb limited this immuneACCESS table to in-frame rearrangements with V and J called. A share of clones is missing; checked studies link under half to unresolved V genes, and the rest is unexplained. V and J calls plus clone size are reproduced from that table; the DNA served to infer D and trimming. This sample is represented by about 110,000 clones; over 80% of them were singletons. The ten biggest clones cover approximately 5.1% of the sample.

The time point label on this specimen signifies: baseline before first vaccination. Samples from vaccinated people were obtained from the UK trials COV001 and COV002, which included a single-blind randomized controlled phase 2/3 trial of AZD1222 (ChAdOx1 nCoV-19) in healthy adults. Trial participant PBMC samples were collected at day 0 and day 28 after the second dose for TCRbeta chain sequencing. The material sequenced was peripheral blood, taken on day 0 of AZD1222 vaccination. The V and J segments used are TRBV7-9 and TRBJ2-1; TRBD2 is a possible D gene, resting on 6 matching bases. The source is an adult in good health. The CDR3: CASSMQGGVGQFF. The DNA is TGTGCCAGCAGCATGCAGGGCGGGGTTGGGCAGTTCTTC.